A single sample gave rise to the 11 T cell receptor beta chains below, sequenced in a study of cytomegalovirus exposure and HLA in healthy donors. Primers: 60 Vbeta forward and 13 Jbeta reverse. Sequencing was performed with immunoSEQ multiplex PCR; in TCRdb, only in-frame clones are kept and a portion is missing. The sample lists 140,000 to 150,000 clones; 76% were seen once. Sequenced material: PBMCs. Receptor source: a woman aged 40-49 years in good health and CMV-seronegative.

The chain carries TRBV4-1 and TRBJ2-5, with TRBD2 matching over 9 bases. Germline CDR1 MGHRA, CDR2 YSYEKL. This CDR3 comprises 18 residues. After removal of 3 bases from V and 6 bases from J, the junction contained 17 bases not matched to a gene. CDR3 coding DNA: TGCGCCAGCAGCCATGACATCGGGACTAGCAGATTACGACAGACCCAGTACTTC. It yields the protein CASSHDIGTSRLRQTQYF.

This chain uses TRBV14 with TRBJ1-4; D is possibly TRBD1 (6 bases). Germline loops: CDR1 SGHDN, CDR2 FVKESK. There are 15 residues in the CDR3. V lost 2 bases to trimming and J lost 4 bases, with 11 bases between them. DNA for the CDR3: TGTGCCAGCAGCCAAAGGACAGTTTTTAATGAAAAACTGTTTTTT. Translated, it gives CASSQRTVFNEKLFF.

V is TRBV27 and J is TRBJ1-5, with 7 nucleotides matching TRBD1. Per germline, CDR1 MNHEY and CDR2 SMNVEV (reference sequence). The CDR3 has 13 residues. The V gene end was trimmed by 8 bases and the J gene end by 5 bases; junction bases not matched to a gene: 6. The CDR3 is CASGDSPYQPQHF. CDR3 coding DNA: TGTGCCAGCGGGGACAGCCCGTATCAGCCCCAGCATTTT.

This sequence joins TRBV5-1 and TRBJ2-5; 8 bases align to TRBD2. Germline V lookup: CDR1 SGHRS, CDR2 YFSETQ. The V and J ends lost 0 bases and 7 bases, in that order; junction bases with no gene match: 17. The CDR3 has 18 residues. The CDR3 spells CASSLARPGTRARWTQYF. The DNA of the CDR3 is TGCGCCAGCAGCTTGGCCCGTCCCGGGACTAGGGCTCGATGGACCCAGTACTTC.

The gene calls are TRBV2 and TRBJ2-1; unclear D gene. The CDR3 loop spans 12 amino acids. V gave up 11 bases and J gave up 7 bases, with 15 bases separating them. Per germline, CDR1 SNHLY and CDR2 FYNNEI. CDR3 loop: CAYRSIWNEQFF. The CDR3 nucleotides are TGTGCCTACCGGAGTATCTGGAATGAGCAGTTCTTC.

V gene TRBV28 combines with J gene TRBJ1-5; D unresolved. CDR3 length: 14 residues. Germline CDR1 reads MDHEN; CDR2 reads SYDVKM. V dropped 1 base and J dropped 10 bases, with 14 bases sitting between them. CDR3 loop: CASSLLVGEGPQHF. CDR3 DNA: TGTGCCAGCAGTTTATTGGTGGGCGAGGGACCCCAGCATTTT.

The rearrangement joins TRBV21-1 to TRBJ1-2. TRBV21-1 is flagged as a pseudogene. The CDR3 spans 18 residues. The CDR3 protein is CASSHLSYILGGPGGYTF. CDR3 DNA sequence: TGTGCCAGCAGCCACTTAAGTTACATTTTGGGGGGGCCGGGGGGCTACACCTTC.

This chain joins TRBV2 and TRBJ1-2; 12 nucleotides line up with TRBD1. Germline trimming cut 11 bases from V and 8 bases from J; bases unmatched to any gene: 12. Per germline, CDR1 SNHLY and CDR2 FYNNEI. The CDR3 runs to 14 residues. This chain's CDR3 is CAVPPGQGARGYTF. Here the CDR3 DNA reads TGTGCCGTTCCACCGGGACAGGGGGCTCGGGGCTACACCTTC.

This sequence joins TRBV6-5 and TRBJ1-2, with 11 positions matching TRBD1. V shed 0 bases and J 8 bases; nucleotides not matched to a gene: 5. Germline assignment: CDR1 MNHEY and CDR2 SVGAGI. This CDR3 spans 15 amino acids. In nucleotides, the CDR3 is TGTGCCAGCAGTTACTCTGGACAGGGGGCTGGCGGCTACACCTTC. This sequence encodes CASSYSGQGAGGYTF.

The V and J genes are TRBV15 and TRBJ1-2; 9 nucleotides line up with TRBD1. V trimming: 0 bases; J trimming: 10 bases; junction bases outside the gene matches: 9. The CDR3 covers 15 residues. Germline CDR1 LNHNV, CDR2 YYDKDF (reference sequence). CDR3 protein: CATSRDRGQGSFYTF. CDR3 sequence (DNA): TGTGCCACCAGCAGAGATAGGGGACAGGGATCCTTCTACACCTTC.

This chain connects TRBV7-9 to TRBJ1-1; D is unresolved. Germline V lookup: CDR1 SEHNR, CDR2 FQNEAQ (reference sequence). V gave up 5 bases and J gave up 6 bases, with 16 bases separating them. The CDR3 is 14 amino acids. CDR3 DNA: TGTGCCAGCAGCCCAACAGAGGGAGGTGCTGAAGCTTTCTTT. Translated, it gives CASSPTEGGAEAFF.